This is a list of T cell receptor beta chains from one sample in a study of blood T cell repertoires in COVID-19. The method was immunoSEQ multiplex PCR; TCRdb's version includes in-frame clones alone and lacks a portion of them. The sample has fewer than 35,000 clones; around 82% are singletons. Sequenced sample: peripheral blood. All receptors come from a man at least 80 years old with active or convalescent COVID-19. Each CDR3 is given with its conserved first and last residue. A D gene is named only where the DNA matches it firmly. A clone size is listed for some rows: how often the clone was seen (once, few, many), or a class if it is expanded.

cdr3_aa cdr3_nt j_call d_call v_call clone_size
CASSSGTGLTEAFF TGTGCCAGCAGCTCTGGGACAGGGTTGACTGAAGCTTTCTTT TRBJ1-1 TRBD1 TRBV6-2/TRBV6-3 .
CASSQDKASGGDTQYF TGCGCCAGCAGCCAAGATAAGGCTAGCGGGGGGGATACGCAGTATTTT TRBJ2-3 TRBD2 TRBV4-1 .
CASSSGVLYNEQFF TGCGCCAGCAGCTCGGGGGTTCTATACAATGAGCAGTTCTTC TRBJ2-1 . TRBV5-1 .
CASSFRTSGGAYNEQFF TGTGCCAGCAGCTTCCGGACTAGCGGGGGGGCCTACAATGAGCAGTTCTTC TRBJ2-1 TRBD2 TRBV3-1/TRBV3-2 .
CASNLLRGPYEQYF TGTGCCAGCAACCTACTCAGGGGCCCCTACGAGCAGTACTTC TRBJ2-7 . TRBV2 .
CASSRTGGGGANVLTF TGCGCCAGCAGCCGGACAGGGGGTGGTGGGGCCAACGTCCTGACTTTC TRBJ2-6 TRBD1 TRBV5-1 .
CASSLDRGDEKLFF TGTGCCAGCAGTTTGGACAGGGGCGATGAAAAACTGTTTTTT TRBJ1-4 TRBD1 TRBV2 .
CASSELSSGNTIYF TGTGCCAGCAGTGAACTATCATCTGGAAACACCATATATTTT TRBJ1-3 . TRBV6-1 few
CASSPLGQGSGYGYTF TGTGCCAGCTCACCACTAGGGCAGGGTAGTGGCTATGGCTACACCTTC TRBJ1-2 . TRBV18 once
CASRGSGAGTEQYF TGTGCCAGTAGGGGGTCAGGGGCTGGTACCGAGCAGTACTTC TRBJ2-7 . TRBV19 .